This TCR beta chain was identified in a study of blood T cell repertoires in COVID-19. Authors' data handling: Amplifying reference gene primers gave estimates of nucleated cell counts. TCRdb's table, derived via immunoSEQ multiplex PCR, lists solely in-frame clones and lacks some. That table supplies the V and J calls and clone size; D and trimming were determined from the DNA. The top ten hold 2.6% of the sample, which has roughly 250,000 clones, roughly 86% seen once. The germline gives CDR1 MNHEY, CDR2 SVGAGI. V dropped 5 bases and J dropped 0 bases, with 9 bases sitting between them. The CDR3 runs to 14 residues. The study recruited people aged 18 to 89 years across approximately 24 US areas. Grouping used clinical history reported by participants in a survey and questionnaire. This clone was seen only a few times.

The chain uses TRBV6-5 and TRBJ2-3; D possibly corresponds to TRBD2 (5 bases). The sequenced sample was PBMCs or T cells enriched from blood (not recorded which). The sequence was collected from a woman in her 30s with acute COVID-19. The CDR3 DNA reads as TGTGCCAGCAGTACCTCGGGGAGCACAGATACGCAGTATTTT. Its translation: CASSTSGSTDTQYF.